Each of the 14 T cell receptor beta chains below was sequenced from the same sample in a study of blood T cells in healthy people across ages (dated by TCRdb to about 2015). Libraries were prepared through 5' RACE. TCRdb records Illumina HiSeq 2500 as the sequencer. A second PCR of roughly 7 to 11 cycles was performed with a sample-barcoded 5' primer and a J-beta primer mix. TCRdb applied fastp at Q25 and MiXCR to the public reads, then kept only in-frame beta chains. Each CDR3 protein gets just one entry, which takes the most common genes and DNA from the rows behind it. This sample gives fewer than 1.5 million distinct CDR3 sequences in total; around 39% of them show up just once. The ten largest make up approximately 7.9% of the sample. Sequencing input: blood. All receptors come from a young woman in good health.

This chain joins TRBV6-5 and TRBJ1-6, with no clear D. Trimming cost V 0 bases and J 5 bases, with 14 bases left between them. CDR1 MNHEY and CDR2 SVGAGI come from the germline V gene. This CDR3 has 17 residues. The CDR3, as DNA: TGTGCCAGCAGTTACTCGATAAGAGTTATGGATAATTCACCCCTCCACTTT. As protein: CASSYSIRVMDNSPLHF.

The gene calls are TRBV27 and TRBJ1-1; D may be TRBD1 (5 bases). This CDR3 contains 15 residues. V was trimmed by 8 bases and J by 1 base, leaving 17 bases between them. The germline CDR1 and CDR2 sequences are MNHEY and SMNVEV (reference sequence). This CDR3 is CASWRGGSGNTEAFF. CDR3 in DNA: TGTGCCAGCTGGCGGGGGGGTTCGGGGAACACTGAAGCTTTCTTT.

This chain connects TRBV29-1 to TRBJ1-1; TRBD1 aligns across 9 bases. The CDR3 runs 14 residues. Germline trimming cut 7 bases from V and 3 bases from J; bases unmatched to any gene: 9. Germline values: CDR1 SQVTM, CDR2 ANQGSEA. The CDR3 here is CSGTDNRGHTEAFF. Here the CDR3 DNA reads TGCAGCGGCACTGACAACAGGGGGCACACTGAAGCTTTCTTT.

V and J are TRBV9 and TRBJ2-5; 11 nucleotides line up with TRBD2. Germline lookup yields CDR1 SGDLS and CDR2 YYNGEE. Unmatched junction bases numbered 8, after V lost 0 bases and J lost 1 base. CDR3 length: 18 amino acids. The CDR3 nucleotides read TGTGCCAGCAGCGTAGCGATCACTAGCGGGGGTTCCCAAGAGACCCAGTACTTC. Translating it yields CASSVAITSGGSQETQYF.

This clonotype was observed a few times. The CDR3 reads CASSPSPGLSYEQYF. The CDR3 DNA is TGTGCCAGCTCACCCTCGCCGGGTTTATCCTACGAGCAGTACTTC. The rearrangement links TRBV18 to TRBJ2-7; D gene uncertain. The V gene's germline CDR1 is KGHSH and CDR2 LQKENI. V lost 3 bases, J lost 1 base, and 13 bases lay in between. The CDR3 is made up of 15 amino acids. Full variable domain (outside the CDR3, taken from reference TRBV18 and TRBJ2-7): NAGVMQNPRHLVRRRGQEARLRCSPMKGHSHVYWYRQLPEEGLKFMVYLQKENIIDESGMPKERFSAEFPKEGPSILRIQQVVRGDSAAYFCASSPSPGLSYEQYFGPGTRLTVT.

The V and J genes are TRBV20-1 and TRBJ2-5; possibly TRBD2 for D (6 bases). The DNA matches TRBJ2-7 better at its end, which makes the J call doubtful. CDR1 and CDR2 (germline): DFQATT, SNEGSKA (reference sequence). The CDR3 length is 14 residues. The CDR3 DNA is TGCAGTGTTAGGCTGGGACTGAGCTTCTACGAGCAGTACTTC. Amino acid sequence: CSVRLGLSFYEQYF.

The chain combines TRBV4-1 with TRBJ2-1, with TRBD2 matching over 8 bases. From germline, CDR1 is MGHRA and CDR2 YSYEKL. This CDR3 contains 17 residues. With V trimmed by 3 bases and J by 4 bases, 11 bases remained unmatched. CDR3 residues: CASSQVTGTSGYNEQFF. The CDR3, as DNA: TGCGCCAGCAGCCAGGTGACCGGGACTAGTGGATACAATGAGCAGTTCTTC.

Of note for this clonotype: A much larger clone differs from this one at a single base, so this may be a read error. The chain combines TRBV12-3 or TRBV12-4 with TRBJ2-1; 7 bases match TRBD2. The CDR3 length is 14 residues. The CDR3 here is CASSVAGSYNEQFF. Written as DNA, the CDR3 is TGTGCCAGCAGTGTAGCGGGCTCCTACAATGAGCAGTTCTTC.

V and J are TRBV6-5 and TRBJ1-1; D not resolved. The CDR3 has 14 residues. Germline V gene sequence: CDR1 MNHEY, CDR2 SVGAGI. Trimming pared 2 bases from V and 0 bases from J, leaving 7 bases between. The CDR3 region has the DNA TGTGCCAGCAGTTACGGGCAGGTGAACACTGAAGCTTTCTTT. This translates into CASSYGQVNTEAFF.

CDR3 bases: TGCAGCGTTTTTGGTGGGAGAGGAAACAATGAGCAGTTCTTC. As protein: CSVFGGRGNNEQFF. The chain couples TRBV29-1 to TRBJ2-1, with D tentatively TRBD2 (5 bases). The germline CDR1 and CDR2 sequences are SQVTM and ANQGSEA. The length of the CDR3 is 14 residues. Trimming took off 5 bases at V and 5 bases at J, with 16 bases between the two ends.

The rearrangement links TRBV20-1 to TRBJ2-5; 8 bases fit TRBD2. The CDR3 length is 16 residues. After removal of 2 bases from V and 3 bases from J, the junction contained 11 bases not matched to a gene. Germline V gene lookup returns CDR1 DFQATT and CDR2 SNEGSKA (reference sequence). The CDR3 reads CSARYAGGGTKETQYF. As DNA, the CDR3 is TGCAGTGCTAGATATGCGGGGGGCGGCACCAAAGAGACCCAGTACTTC.

The V call is TRBV4-1, the J call TRBJ2-1; 13 bases are a match to TRBD2. The CDR3 is made up of 16 amino acids. The junction had 12 bases not matched to a gene; V was cut back by 8 bases and J by 8 bases. CDR1 and CDR2 (germline): MGHRA, YSYEKL. For the CDR3, the DNA is TGCGCCAGCCAATTACTAGCGGGAGGGCTTCGGGATGAGCAGTTCTTC. Translating gives CASQLLAGGLRDEQFF.

The table lists this clonotype with a count of one. This chain links TRBV11-2 with TRBJ2-5, with 10 bases aligning to TRBD1. The V and J ends lost 3 bases and 3 bases, in that order; junction bases with no gene match: 4. The CDR3 has 15 amino acids. CDR1 is SGHAT, CDR2 FQNNGV, per germline. CDR3: CASSFTGTGEETQYF. CDR3 nucleotides: TGTGCCAGCAGCTTTACCGGGACAGGGGAAGAGACCCAGTACTTC.

The chain uses TRBV3-1 and TRBJ2-1; possibly TRBD1 for D (6 bases). V was pared by 2 bases and J by 3 bases, with 8 bases between. Germline loops: CDR1 LGHDT, CDR2 YNNKEL (reference sequence). This CDR3 region has 14 residues. CDR3 in amino acids: CASSQRGNYNEQFF. In DNA, the CDR3 is TGTGCCAGCAGCCAAAGGGGGAACTACAATGAGCAGTTCTTC.